The 27 T cell receptor beta chains reported below all come from one sample, sequenced in a study of CD8+CD57+ T cells in acquired aplastic anemia. Using genomic DNA as the template, TCR beta VDJ and CDR3 profiling was carried out. TCRdb recomputed calls from the reads with MiXCR, one row per CDR3 protein. The table records 250,000 to 350,000 distinct CDR3 sequences, 45% to 70% of them present only once. Sequenced sample: sorted CD4+, CD8+, or CD8+CD57+ T cells (not recorded which) from PBMCs. The receptors were gathered from a human donor with severe aplastic anemia or a healthy control (not recorded which).

This chain links TRBV7-2 with TRBJ2-7; 9 positions match TRBD2. The ends lost 5 bases at V and 4 bases at J; junction bases unmatched: 9. The CDR3 extends over 15 amino acids. Per germline, CDR1 SGHTA and CDR2 FQGNSA. The CDR3 protein is CASSRGGVSRYEQYF. CDR3 sequence (DNA): TGTGCCAGCAGCCGCGGGGGGGTGTCCCGGTACGAGCAGTACTTC. Filled out from reference TRBV7-2 and TRBJ2-7, the complete variable domain reads GAGVSQSPSNKVTEKGKDVELRCDPISGHTALYWYRQSLGQGLEFLIYFQGNSAPDKSGLPSDRFSAERTGGSVSTLTIQRTQQEDSAVYLCASSRGGVSRYEQYFGPGTRLTVT.

The sample holds many counts of this clonotype. V usage is TRBV5-5 and J usage is TRBJ2-7; no reliable D call. Trimming stripped 3 bases from V and 4 bases from J, with 17 bases between. Per the germline V gene, CDR1 is SGHKS and CDR2 is YYEKEE (reference sequence). The CDR3 runs 15 residues. In DNA, the CDR3 is TGTGCCAGCAGCTACTCTGGCGCCTATGGGTACGAGCAGTACTTC. Translating gives CASSYSGAYGYEQYF.

The V and J genes are TRBV19 and TRBJ1-4, with D possibly TRBD1 on 5 matching bases. The CDR3 sequence is 13 residues long. Between the trimmed V and J ends, which lost 6 bases and 7 bases, there was a span of 12 bases. CDR1 is LNHDA, CDR2 SQIVND, per germline (reference sequence). The CDR3 DNA is TGTGCCAGTAGCTCGGACGGGGGTGAAAAACTGTTTTTT. Translated, it gives CASSSDGGEKLFF.

This clonotype was observed many times. The CDR3 region is CASRDRVGNQPQHF. CDR3 DNA: TGTGCCAGCAGGGACAGGGTCGGCAATCAGCCCCAGCATTTT. The chain links TRBV6-2 or TRBV6-3 to TRBJ1-5; 8 bases fit TRBD1. V dropped 6 bases and J dropped 2; count of bases not matched to a gene: 3. Germline CDR1 MNHEY, CDR2 SVGEGT. This CDR3 is built from 14 residues.

In its sample, this clonotype was seen a few times. The gene calls are TRBV10-3 and TRBJ1-2; D might be TRBD1 (5 bases). This CDR3 has 14 amino acids. V dropped 8 bases and J dropped 4 bases, with 17 bases sitting between them. The germline V gene has CDR1 ENHRY and CDR2 SYGVKD. CDR3 bases: TGTGCCATCGGCTCAGGGAGCATAGTCTATGGCTACACCTTC. Its translation is CAIGSGSIVYGYTF.

This clonotype has just a few counts. The chain carries TRBV6-6 and TRBJ1-1; D unclear. CDR1 is MNHNY and CDR2 is SVGAGI in the germline V gene (reference sequence). The CDR3 is 14 residues long. Trimming removed 0 bases at V and 2 bases at J, with 7 bases between. The CDR3 nucleotides are TGTGCCAGCAGTTACTCGACACTCAACACTGAAGCTTTCTTT. It encodes CASSYSTLNTEAFF.

The genes are TRBV6-5 and TRBJ2-4; 9 nucleotides align to TRBD1. With 3 bases clipped from V and 11 bases from J, the junction kept 5 bases outside the gene matches. The CDR3 has 13 amino acids. Germline V gene lookup returns CDR1 MNHEY and CDR2 SVGAGI. As DNA, the CDR3 is TGTGCCAGCAGTTATGACACAGGGGGCCTTCAGTACTTC. Its protein product is CASSYDTGGLQYF.

This chain uses TRBV7-2 with TRBJ2-5, with 14 positions matching TRBD2. V was pared by 1 base and J by 2 bases, with 12 bases of the junction left unmatched. The CDR3 consists of 20 residues. Germline V gene lookup returns CDR1 SGHTA and CDR2 FQGNSA. This CDR3 reads CASSLGRRLAGGPFQETQYF. CDR3 nucleotides: TGTGCCAGCAGCTTAGGTCGTCGACTAGCGGGGGGGCCTTTTCAAGAGACCCAGTACTTC.

This sequence joins TRBV25-1 and TRBJ2-1; D not resolved. Per germline, CDR1 MGHDK and CDR2 SYGVNS. Trimming took off 7 bases at V and 6 bases at J, with 10 bases between the two ends. CDR3 length: 12 amino acids. This CDR3 reads CASKGLVNEQFF. CDR3 bases: TGTGCCAGCAAAGGGTTGGTCAATGAGCAGTTCTTC.

The rearrangement links TRBV12-3 or TRBV12-4 to TRBJ1-1, with D perhaps TRBD1 (5 bases). The CDR3 is 12 residues long. Deletions cut 4 bases from V and 10 bases from J, with 13 bases between. For the CDR3, the DNA is TGTGCCAGCAGTTCGATGCCAGGGCGAGCTTTCTTT. It is translated as CASSSMPGRAFF.

This clonotype occurred many times. The rearrangement joins TRBV9 to TRBJ1-3, with D perhaps matching TRBD1 (6 bases). Germline CDR1 is SGDLS and CDR2 is YYNGEE. V was shortened by 0 bases and J by 0 bases, with 19 bases between the two germline ends. The CDR3 covers 19 residues. The CDR3 loop is CASSVGLGGKGGSGNTIYF. CDR3 sequence (DNA): TGTGCCAGCAGCGTAGGTTTAGGGGGGAAGGGGGGCTCTGGAAACACCATATATTTT.

The CDR3, as DNA: TGTGCCAGCAGCTCCGAGGCAGGTCGCAACGAGCAGTACTTC. The encoded protein is CASSSEAGRNEQYF. The chain links TRBV7-9 to TRBJ2-7; D uncertain. Per germline, CDR1 SEHNR and CDR2 FQNEAQ (reference sequence). The CDR3 spans 14 residues. V lost 4 bases to trimming and J lost 5 bases, with 15 bases between them.

This clonotype was counted many times. V is TRBV2 and J is TRBJ2-2; TRBD1 matches 9 bases. The CDR3 runs to 14 residues. Germline CDR1 reads SNHLY; CDR2 reads FYNNEI. The trim removed 2 bases at V and 6 bases at J, leaving 1 base unmatched. DNA of the CDR3: TGTGCCAGCAGTGAAAGGGACAGGGCCGGGGAGCTGTTTTTT. This encodes CASSERDRAGELFF. Using reference TRBV2 and TRBJ2-2 for the parts outside the CDR3, the full variable domain is EPEVTQTPSHQVTQMGQEVILRCVPISNHLYFYWYRQILGQKVEFLVSFYNNEISEKSEIFDDQFSVERPDGSNFTLKIRSTKLEDSAMYFCASSERDRAGELFFGEGSRLTVL.

The chain carries TRBV2 and TRBJ1-4, with D unresolved. Germline CDR1 reads SNHLY; CDR2 reads FYNNEI. Deletions cut 6 bases from V and 10 bases from J, with 21 bases between. The CDR3 is 15 amino acids. CDR3: CASRHDGVVIGKLFF. In DNA form, the CDR3 reads TGTGCCAGCAGACACGATGGGGTCGTGATTGGAAAACTGTTTTTT.

The J gene is TRBJ2-7, the V gene TRBV20-1; no clear D. Looked up from germline, CDR1 is DFQATT and CDR2 is SNEGSKA (reference sequence). This CDR3 has 14 residues. The ends were cut back, 6 bases at V and 3 bases at J, with 18 bases in the middle. CDR3 amino acids: CSAAPSPDLYEQYF. CDR3 bases: TGCAGTGCCGCCCCCTCTCCTGACCTCTACGAGCAGTACTTC.

The V and J genes are TRBV19 and TRBJ1-5, with TRBD1 identical over 8 bases. With V trimmed by 0 bases and J by 11 bases, 6 bases remained unmatched. Germline values: CDR1 LNHDA, CDR2 SQIVND (reference sequence). The CDR3 loop spans 14 amino acids. The CDR3 spells CASSIDRQGSAQHF. The CDR3 DNA follows: TGTGCCAGTAGTATAGATCGACAGGGGAGCGCCCAGCATTTT.

Only one count was recorded for this clonotype. This chain joins TRBV12-3 or TRBV12-4 and TRBJ1-2; D call uncertain. V lost 5 bases to trimming and J lost 4 bases, with 17 bases between them. The CDR3 contains 15 residues. CDR3 in amino acids: CASSPEDGAVYGYTF. The CDR3 coding sequence is TGTGCCAGCAGTCCTGAGGACGGAGCTGTCTATGGCTACACCTTC.

J is TRBJ1-5 and V is TRBV12-3 or TRBV12-4, with D maybe TRBD1 (5 bases). The V gene lost 2 bases and the J gene lost 11 bases, with 13 bases spanning the gap. This CDR3 is built from 13 residues. The CDR3 coding sequence is TGTGCCAGCAGTTTACAATACCGAGGGGCCCAGCATTTT. It codes for CASSLQYRGAQHF.

The J gene is TRBJ2-2, the V gene TRBV19, with D perhaps TRBD2 (5 bases). The germline V and J ends were trimmed by 5 bases and 1 base, with 11 bases remaining between them. There are 15 residues in the CDR3. The germline CDR1 and CDR2 sequences are LNHDA and SQIVND (reference sequence). The CDR3 DNA reads TGTGCCAGTAGTGTAAACCGGGGGAACACCGGGGAGCTGTTTTTT. This translates into CASSVNRGNTGELFF.

This rearrangement joins TRBV24-1 to TRBJ2-7; 9 bases align to TRBD1. Losses at the gene ends were 2 bases for V and 4 bases for J; bases not matched to a gene: 11. The CDR3 is 17 amino acids. The germline V gene has CDR1 KGHDR and CDR2 SFDVKD. The CDR3 is CATSDSGPGDREYEQYF. The CDR3 DNA is TGTGCCACCAGTGATTCCGGCCCTGGGGACAGGGAGTACGAGCAGTACTTC.

Of note for this clonotype: At one boundary the junction diverges from the germline segment, which might be a read error. This sequence joins TRBV7-9 and TRBJ2-7; D might be TRBD2 (7 bases). This CDR3 spans 13 amino acids. Germline V gene lookup returns CDR1 SEHNR and CDR2 FQNEAQ (reference sequence). CDR3 in amino acids: CASSFEGGVEQYF. The CDR3 DNA reads TGCGCCAGCAGCTTTGAGGGGGGGGTCGAGCAGTACTTC.

The sample holds one count of this clonotype. Germline and junction disagree at one end, which may indicate a read error. The chain employs TRBV28 and TRBJ1-5; D unclear. Per germline, CDR1 MDHEN and CDR2 SYDVKM. This CDR3 contains 14 residues. The CDR3 region is CASSLWKGRESQRF. As DNA, the CDR3 is TGTGCCAGCAGTTTATGGAAAGGGCGGGAGTCCCAGCGTTTT.

In its sample, this clonotype was seen a few times. This rearrangement joins TRBV6-2 or TRBV6-3 to TRBJ2-1; tentative D call: TRBD1 (6 bases). Germline V gene data show CDR1 as MNHEY and CDR2 as SVGEGT. V shed 5 bases and J shed 5 bases, with 13 bases lying between them. The CDR3 sequence is 14 residues long. CDR3 sequence (DNA): TGTGCCAGCAGTCCCAAAGACAGGCACAATGAGCAGTTCTTC. This sequence encodes CASSPKDRHNEQFF.

This clonotype appeared many times. The gene calls are TRBV19 and TRBJ1-5, with a tentative D call TRBD1 (6 bases). Germline V gene lookup returns CDR1 LNHDA and CDR2 SQIVND (reference sequence). V was pared by 7 bases and J by 0 bases, with 10 bases between. The CDR3 is 14 amino acids. The CDR3 coding sequence is TGTGCCAGTATTTCCAGGGGTAGCAATCAGCCCCAGCATTTT. Translating it yields CASISRGSNQPQHF.

CDR3 coding DNA: TGTGCCAGCAGCCCGGGGAGCTCTGGAAACACCTTC. Translated: CASSPGSSGNTF. The gene calls are TRBV7-2 and TRBJ1-2; D remains ambiguous. The ends were cut back, 5 bases at V and 12 bases at J, with 16 bases in the middle. CDR3 length: 12 residues. CDR1 is SGHTA, CDR2 FQGNSA, per germline.

In this sample, this clonotype turned up once. The final CDR3 position lacks the conserved phenylalanine or tryptophan, pointing to a likely read error. It is unclear where the CDR3 begins or ends on the DNA, so no DNA is shown, and the CDR3 is as TCRdb lists it. The rearrangement uses TRBV11-3 and TRBJ1-6. The CDR3 length equals 10 residues, ends included. The germline gives CDR1 SGHNT, CDR2 YENEEA. The CDR3 spells CASSDPRPIG.

The V call is TRBV20-1, the J call TRBJ1-2; possible D gene TRBD1, 6 bases. This CDR3 region has 13 residues. The V gene's germline CDR1 is DFQATT and CDR2 SNEGSKA (reference sequence). The V and J ends lost 2 bases and 2 bases respectively, with 9 bases between them. The CDR3 is CSARPGQNYGYTF. The CDR3 nucleotides read TGCAGTGCTAGACCCGGACAGAACTATGGCTACACCTTC.